Included here is one T cell receptor beta chain sequence, with context. From germline, CDR1 is SGHVS and CDR2 FNYEAQ. V shed 0 bases, J shed 4 bases, and the junction held 0 bases outside the gene matches. CDR3 size: 15 residues. TCRdb's copy holds only in-frame clones and misses some; the assay was immunoSEQ multiplex PCR. In the table there are roughly 260,000 clones, around 90% of which are singletons. This sample stems from a study of cytomegalovirus exposure and HLA in healthy donors. The TCR was taken from a woman aged 18 to 35 in good health and CMV-seronegative. V and J are TRBV7-6 and TRBJ1-5, with 10 bases identical to TRBD1. The sequenced material came from PBMCs. This chain's CDR3 is CASSLADRGNQPQHF. The DNA for the CDR3 is TGTGCCAGCAGCTTAGCGGACAGGGGGAATCAGCCCCAGCATTTT. Based on the CDR3 plus reference TRBV7-6 and TRBJ1-5, the full variable domain is GAGVSQSPRYKVTKRGQDVALRCDPISGHVSLYWYRQALGQGPEFLTYFNYEAQQDKSGLPNDRFSAERPEGSISTLTIQRTEQRDSAMYRCASSLADRGNQPQHFGDGTRLSIL.